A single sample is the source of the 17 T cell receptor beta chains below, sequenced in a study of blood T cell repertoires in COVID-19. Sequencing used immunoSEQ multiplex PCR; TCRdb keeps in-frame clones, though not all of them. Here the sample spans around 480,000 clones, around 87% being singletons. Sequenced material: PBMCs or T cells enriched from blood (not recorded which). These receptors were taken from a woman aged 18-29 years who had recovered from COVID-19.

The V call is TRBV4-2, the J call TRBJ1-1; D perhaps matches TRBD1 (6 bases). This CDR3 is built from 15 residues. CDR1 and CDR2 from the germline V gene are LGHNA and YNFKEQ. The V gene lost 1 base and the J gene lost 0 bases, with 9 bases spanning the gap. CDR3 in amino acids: CASSQGTVMNTEAFF. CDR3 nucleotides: TGTGCCAGCAGCCAAGGGACAGTGATGAACACTGAAGCTTTCTTT.

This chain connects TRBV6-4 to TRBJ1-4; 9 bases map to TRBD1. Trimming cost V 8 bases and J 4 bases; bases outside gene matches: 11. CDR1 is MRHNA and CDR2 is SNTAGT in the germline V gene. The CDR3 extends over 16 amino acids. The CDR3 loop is CASDWDREEGNEKLFF. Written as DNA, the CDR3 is TGTGCCAGCGATTGGGACAGGGAGGAAGGTAATGAAAAACTGTTTTTT.

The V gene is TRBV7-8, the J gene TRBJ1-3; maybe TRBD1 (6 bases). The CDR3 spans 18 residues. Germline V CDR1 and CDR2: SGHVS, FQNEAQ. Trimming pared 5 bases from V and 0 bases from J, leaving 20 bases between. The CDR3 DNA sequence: TGTGCCAGCAGCCTCGGGTGGGCGTTACAGGGCTCTGGAAACACCATATATTTT. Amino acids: CASSLGWALQGSGNTIYF.

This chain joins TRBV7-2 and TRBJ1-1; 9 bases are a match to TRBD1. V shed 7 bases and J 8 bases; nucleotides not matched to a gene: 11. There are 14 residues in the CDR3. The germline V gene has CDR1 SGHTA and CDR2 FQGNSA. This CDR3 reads CASTGYGQGIEAFF. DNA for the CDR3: TGTGCCAGCACGGGGTATGGACAGGGGATCGAAGCTTTCTTT.

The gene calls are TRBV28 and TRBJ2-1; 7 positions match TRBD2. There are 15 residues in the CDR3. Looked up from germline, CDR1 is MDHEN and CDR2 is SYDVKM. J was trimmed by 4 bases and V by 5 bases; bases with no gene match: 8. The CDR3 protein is CASSTWTRGYNEQFF. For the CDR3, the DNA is TGTGCCAGCAGTACATGGACTAGAGGGTACAATGAGCAGTTCTTC. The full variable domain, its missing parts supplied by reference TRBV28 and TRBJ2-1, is DVKVTQSSRYLVKRTGEKVFLECVQDMDHENMFWYRQDPGLGLRLIYFSYDVKMKEKGDIPEGYSVSREKKERFSLILESASTNQTSMYLCASSTWTRGYNEQFFGPGTRLTVL.

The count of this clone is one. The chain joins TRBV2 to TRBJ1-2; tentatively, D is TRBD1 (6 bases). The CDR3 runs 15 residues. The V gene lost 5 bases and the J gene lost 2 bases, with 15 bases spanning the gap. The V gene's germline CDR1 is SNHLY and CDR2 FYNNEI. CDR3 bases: TGTGCCAGCAGTCCTTCTCCGACAGGAAACTATGGCTACACCTTC. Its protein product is CASSPSPTGNYGYTF.

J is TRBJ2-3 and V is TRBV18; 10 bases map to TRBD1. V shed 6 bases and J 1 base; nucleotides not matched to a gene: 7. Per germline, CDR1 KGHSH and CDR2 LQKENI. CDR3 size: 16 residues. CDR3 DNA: TGTGCCAGCTCCCCGGTCGGGACAGGGGGCACAGATACGCAGTATTTT. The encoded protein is CASSPVGTGGTDTQYF. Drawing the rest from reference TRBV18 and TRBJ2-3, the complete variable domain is NAGVMQNPRHLVRRRGQEARLRCSPMKGHSHVYWYRQLPEEGLKFMVYLQKENIIDESGMPKERFSAEFPKEGPSILRIQQVVRGDSAAYFCASSPVGTGGTDTQYFGPGTRLTVL.

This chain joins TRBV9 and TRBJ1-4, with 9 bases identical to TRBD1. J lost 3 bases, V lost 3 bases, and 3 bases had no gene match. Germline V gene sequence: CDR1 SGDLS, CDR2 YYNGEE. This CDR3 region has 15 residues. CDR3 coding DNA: TGTGCCAGCAGCGCGACAGGGGGGTCTAATGAAAAACTGTTTTTT. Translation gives CASSATGGSNEKLFF.

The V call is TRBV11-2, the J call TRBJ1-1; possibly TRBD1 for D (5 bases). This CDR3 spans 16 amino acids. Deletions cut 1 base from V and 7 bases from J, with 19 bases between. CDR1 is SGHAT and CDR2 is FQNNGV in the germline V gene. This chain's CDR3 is CASSLAEGAGLFEAFF. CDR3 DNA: TGTGCCAGCAGCTTAGCTGAAGGGGCAGGGCTTTTTGAAGCTTTCTTT.

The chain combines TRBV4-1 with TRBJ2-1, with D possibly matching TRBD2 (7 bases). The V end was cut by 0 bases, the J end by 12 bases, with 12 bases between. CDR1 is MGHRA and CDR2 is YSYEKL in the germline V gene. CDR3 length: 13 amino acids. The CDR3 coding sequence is TGCGCCAGCAGCCAAGAATCGGGGGGCGGGCAGTTCTTC. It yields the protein CASSQESGGGQFF.

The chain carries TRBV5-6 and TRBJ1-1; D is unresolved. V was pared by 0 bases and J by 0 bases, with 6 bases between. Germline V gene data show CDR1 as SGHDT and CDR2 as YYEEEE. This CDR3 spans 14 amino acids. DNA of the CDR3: TGTGCCAGCAGCTTGGGATACATGAACACTGAAGCTTTCTTT. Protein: CASSLGYMNTEAFF.

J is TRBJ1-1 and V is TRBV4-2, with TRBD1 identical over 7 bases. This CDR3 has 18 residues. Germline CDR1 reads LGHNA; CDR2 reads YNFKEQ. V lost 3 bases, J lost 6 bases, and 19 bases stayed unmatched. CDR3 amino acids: CASSHSTRDSEVMAEAFF. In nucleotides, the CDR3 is TGTGCCAGCAGCCACTCAACCCGGGACAGCGAGGTCATGGCTGAAGCTTTCTTT.

The CDR3 DNA follows: TGTGCCAGCTTCGAGACCGGAGATAATAACTATGGCTACACCTTC. Its protein product is CASFETGDNNYGYTF. This chain uses TRBV5-6 with TRBJ1-2; D unresolved. Deletions cut 7 bases from V and 1 base from J, with 17 bases between. The CDR3 has 15 amino acids. Germline lookup yields CDR1 SGHDT and CDR2 YYEEEE.

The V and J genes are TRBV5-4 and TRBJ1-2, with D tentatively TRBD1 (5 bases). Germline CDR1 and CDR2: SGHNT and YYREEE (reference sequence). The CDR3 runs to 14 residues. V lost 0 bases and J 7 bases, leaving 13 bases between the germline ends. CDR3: CASSLGGSGSGYTF. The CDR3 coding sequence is TGTGCCAGCAGCTTGGGAGGATCAGGGTCTGGCTACACCTTC.

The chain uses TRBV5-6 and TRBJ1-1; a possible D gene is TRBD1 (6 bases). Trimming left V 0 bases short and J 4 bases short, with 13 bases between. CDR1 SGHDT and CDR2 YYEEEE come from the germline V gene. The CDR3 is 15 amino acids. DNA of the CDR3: TGTGCCAGCAGCTTGGCCGATTGGGGGCGCACTGAAGCTTTCTTT. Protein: CASSLADWGRTEAFF. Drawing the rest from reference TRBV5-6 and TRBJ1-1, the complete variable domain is DAGVTQSPTHLIKTRGQQVTLRCSPKSGHDTVSWYQQALGQGPQFIFQYYEEEERQRGNFPDRFSGHQFPNYSSELNVNALLLGDSALYLCASSLADWGRTEAFFGQGTRLTVV.

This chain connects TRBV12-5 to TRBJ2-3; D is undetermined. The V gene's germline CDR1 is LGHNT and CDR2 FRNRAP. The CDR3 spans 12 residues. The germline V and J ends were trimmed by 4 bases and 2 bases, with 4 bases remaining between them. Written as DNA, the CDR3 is TGTGCTAGTGGTTCATTCACAGATACGCAGTATTTT. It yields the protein CASGSFTDTQYF. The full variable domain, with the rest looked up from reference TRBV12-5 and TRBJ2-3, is DARVTQTPRHKVTEMGQEVTMRCQPILGHNTVFWYRQTMMQGLELLAYFRNRAPLDDSGMPKDRFSAEMPDATLATLKIQPSEPRDSAVYFCASGSFTDTQYFGPGTRLTVL.

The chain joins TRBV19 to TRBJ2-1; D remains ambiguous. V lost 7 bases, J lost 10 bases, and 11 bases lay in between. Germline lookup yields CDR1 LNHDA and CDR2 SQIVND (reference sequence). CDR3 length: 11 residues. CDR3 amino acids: CASTTGGEQFF. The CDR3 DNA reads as TGTGCCAGTACGACCGGCGGCGAGCAGTTCTTC.